This TCR beta chain was captured by sequencing in a study of OX40 agonist ivuxolimab in advanced cancers. Study at large: Patients undergoing dose escalation presented with hepatocellular carcinoma, melanoma, renal cell or head and neck cancer. Age averaged approximately 60 years (range roughly 20 to 90), and 80% to 90% were male. Study results and limitations: CD8+ T cells showed, on average, more clonal expansion than CD4+ cells.

CDR3 size: 15 residues. Trimming shortened V by 5 bases and J by 7 bases, and 20 bases separated the two germline ends. The germline gives CDR1 WSHSY, CDR2 SAAADI. About this clone: Antigen: not known.

Generated by immunoSEQ multiplex PCR, the TCRdb table keeps only in-frame clones and is missing some. This sample has tens of thousands of clones, with less than 90% found just once. The specimen comprised CD4+ or CD8+ T cells sorted from blood, sampled in a trial of the OX40 agonist ivuxolimab. The sequence derives from an adult with an advanced solid tumor such as melanoma, head and neck, liver or kidney cancer. V and J are TRBV10-2 and TRBJ1-2; perhaps TRBD1 as D (5 bases). CDR3 protein: CASSLQGLAPTGYTF. CDR3 bases: TGCGCCAGCAGTCTGCAGGGTTTAGCTCCAACTGGCTACACCTTC.